There are many counts of the clone carrying this T cell receptor (beta chain). The missing CDR3 end, 3 residues past where the read stops, is filled in from the germline J gene. These data belong to a study of T cell clonality in common variable immunodeficiency. The repertoire was sequenced with immunoSEQ multiplex PCR; TCRdb's copy has only in-frame clones and lacks some. The record shows about 37,000 clones for this sample, with no singletons present. Patients and controls were mostly of Caucasian heritage. Germline V CDR1 and CDR2: SGHRS, YFSETQ. The CDR3 totals 12 residues. The source material was peripheral blood mononuclear cells. The chain joins TRBV5-1 to TRBJ1-2, with 9 bases identical to TRBD1. The receptor's source is a person aged 18 to 70 in good health. The CDR3 bases that were read are TGCGCCAGCAGCGTGGACAGGGGCGGC. This translates into CASSVDRGG. The complete CDR3 sequence is CASSVDRGGYTF. Full variable domain (rest looked up from reference TRBV5-1 and TRBJ1-2): KAGVTQTPRYLIKTRGQQVTLSCSPISGHRSVSWYQQTPGQGLQFLFEYFSETQRNKGNFPGRFSGRQFSNSRSEMNVSTLELGDSALYLCASSVDRGGYTFGSGTRLTVV.